This T cell receptor (beta chain) was obtained from a study of monozygotic twins with inflammatory bowel disease (dated by TCRdb to about 2019). About the investigation overall: The full study comprised 30 or so monozygotic twin pairs: nine German pairs (four IBD-concordant, five IBD-discordant) and 19 IBD-discordant Danish pairs. Within discordant pairs, disease-associated traits were sought mainly by comparing IBD patients with their genetically identical healthy co-twins. Each individual had, on average, about 151 000 unique TCRalpha sequences and 181 000 unique TCRbeta sequences available for analysis.

For CDR1 and CDR2, the germline V gene lists SGHTA and FQGNSA. The CDR3, from cysteine to phenylalanine, totals 16 residues. DNA is not on record. Details on this clonotype: Its antigen target is currently unknown.

An approximately 2.5 ml peripheral blood sample was drawn into PAXgene tubes per donor and stored at -80°C. Total RNA was isolated from whole blood with the PAXgene blood miRNA kit on an automated QIAcube, without T cell sorting. Deep TCRalpha and TCRbeta repertoire profiling with unique molecular barcoding was performed on peripheral blood of monozygotic twin pairs concordant or discordant for inflammatory bowel disease. Smoking habits were recorded for all twin pairs, and each individual was classified as a current, former or never smoker. Library preparation used 5' RACE. For each TCR library, 3,000 to 4,000 ng of total RNA was used. For each sample, cDNA was synthesized in eight separate reactions using SMARTScribe reverse transcriptase. Unique molecular identifiers containing a 6-nucleotide sample barcode were introduced through template switching during cDNA synthesis. Two nested PCRs of about 16 and 10 cycles amplified the TCRalpha and TCRbeta cDNA, and bead purification followed each PCR. Before amplification, the cDNA was treated with uracil DNA-glycosylase and purified using the QIAquick PCR purification kit. In the second PCR, Illumina TruSeq-compatible adapters and sample-specific barcodes were added. Library quality and concentration were checked on TapeStation and Qubit, and libraries were pooled at about 4.9 ng each. The pooled libraries were sequenced with 2 x 100 bp reads and custom sequencing primers on an Illumina HiSeq2500 single-index Rapid Run. In the source study's methods: MiGEC version 1.2.6 was used for UMI-based consensus assembly to correct PCR and sequencing errors. MiXCR version 2.1.1 was used to carry out V(D)J alignment, clonotype assembly and CDR3 extraction. To normalise gene usage, clonotype sharing and MAIT/NKT TCR abundance, the top 1000, 10 000 and 20 000 clonotypes in each sample were analysed. Diversity was computed as the inverse Simpson index with the vegan R package after downsampling to 27 000 UMIs. Paired Mann-Whitney U tests were applied to discordant twin pairs, with Benjamini-Hochberg correction for multiple testing. TCRdb reprocessed the reads, reporting each CDR3 protein sequence once and no DNA. TCRdb assigned the V and J calls; the authors' analysis was not used. The table kept for this sample lists about 420,000 distinct CDR3 sequences. Less than 2.5% of the sample is in the top ten clones.

Beyond this particular receptor, the publication reports: Because patients received different immunosuppressive treatments, the repertoires may have picked up extra background noise and variability between individuals. Repertoire similarity did not differ between concordant and discordant twins, which could be due to limited statistical power. Measured by the inverse Simpson index, TCRbeta repertoire diversity was lower in IBD patients than in their healthy co-twins. The analysis was unable to tell apart different T cell subtypes. Compared with healthy twins, IBD patients had fewer clonotypes in common with other individuals, a difference most pronounced in patients showing signs of disease activity. The results gave no support for a single strong signal or clonotype linked to IBD.

The TCR sequence derives from a human donor with ulcerative colitis or Crohn's disease, or a healthy co-twin of an affected twin (not recorded which). The sequence is built from TRBV7-2 and TRBJ1-2; checking the TCRdb D call of TRBD1 is not possible without DNA. Source material: blood. The CDR3 amino acid sequence is: CASSFLRDSLGDGYTF.